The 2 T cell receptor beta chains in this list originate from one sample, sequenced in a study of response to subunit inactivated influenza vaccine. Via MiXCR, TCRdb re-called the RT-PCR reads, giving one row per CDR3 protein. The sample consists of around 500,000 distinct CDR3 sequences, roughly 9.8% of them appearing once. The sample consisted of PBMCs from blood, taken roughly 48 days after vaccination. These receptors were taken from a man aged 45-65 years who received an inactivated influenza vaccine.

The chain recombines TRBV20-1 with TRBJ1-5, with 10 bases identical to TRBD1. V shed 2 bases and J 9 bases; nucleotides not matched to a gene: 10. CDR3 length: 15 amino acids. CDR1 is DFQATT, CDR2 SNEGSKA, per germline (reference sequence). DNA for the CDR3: TGCAGTGCTAGACCGGGACAGGGGTGGTTTGCGCCCCAGCATTTT. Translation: CSARPGQGWFAPQHF.

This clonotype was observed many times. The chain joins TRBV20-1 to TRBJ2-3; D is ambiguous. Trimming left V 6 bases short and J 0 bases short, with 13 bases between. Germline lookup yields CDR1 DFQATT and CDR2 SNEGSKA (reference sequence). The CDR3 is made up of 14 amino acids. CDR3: CSAPRTLSTDTQYF. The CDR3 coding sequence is TGCAGTGCCCCCAGAACCCTTAGCACAGATACGCAGTATTTT.